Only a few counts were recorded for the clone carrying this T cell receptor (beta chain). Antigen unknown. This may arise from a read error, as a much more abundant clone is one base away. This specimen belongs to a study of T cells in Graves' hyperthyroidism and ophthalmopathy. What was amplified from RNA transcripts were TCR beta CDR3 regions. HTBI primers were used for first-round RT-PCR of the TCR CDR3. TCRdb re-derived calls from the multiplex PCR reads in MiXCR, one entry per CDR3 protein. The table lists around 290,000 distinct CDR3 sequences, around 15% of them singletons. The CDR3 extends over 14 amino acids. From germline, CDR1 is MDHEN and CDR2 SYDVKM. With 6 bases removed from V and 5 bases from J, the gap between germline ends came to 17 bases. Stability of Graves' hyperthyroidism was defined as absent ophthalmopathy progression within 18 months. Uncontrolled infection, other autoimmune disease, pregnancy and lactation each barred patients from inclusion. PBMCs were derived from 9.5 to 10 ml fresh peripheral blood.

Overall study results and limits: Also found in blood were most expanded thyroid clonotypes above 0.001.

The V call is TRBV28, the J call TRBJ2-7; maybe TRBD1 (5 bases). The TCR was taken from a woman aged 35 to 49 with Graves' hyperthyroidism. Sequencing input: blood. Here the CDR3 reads CASSTGRAPHEQYF. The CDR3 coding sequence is TGTGCCAGCAGCACCGGCAGGGCTCCCCACGAGCAGTACTTC.